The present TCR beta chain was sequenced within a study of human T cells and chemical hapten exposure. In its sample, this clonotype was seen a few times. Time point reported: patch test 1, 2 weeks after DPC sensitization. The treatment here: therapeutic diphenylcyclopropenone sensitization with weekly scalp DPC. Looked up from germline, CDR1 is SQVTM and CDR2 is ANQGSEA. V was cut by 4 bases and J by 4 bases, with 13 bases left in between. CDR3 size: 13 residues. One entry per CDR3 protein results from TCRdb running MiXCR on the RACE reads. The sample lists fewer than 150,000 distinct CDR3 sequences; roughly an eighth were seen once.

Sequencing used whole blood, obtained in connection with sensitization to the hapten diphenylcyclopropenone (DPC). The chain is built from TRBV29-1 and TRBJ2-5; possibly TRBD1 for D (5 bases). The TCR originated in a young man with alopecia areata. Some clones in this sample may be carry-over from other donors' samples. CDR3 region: CSVGAAQGETQYF. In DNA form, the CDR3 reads TGCAGCGTTGGGGCAGCCCAGGGAGAGACCCAGTACTTC.